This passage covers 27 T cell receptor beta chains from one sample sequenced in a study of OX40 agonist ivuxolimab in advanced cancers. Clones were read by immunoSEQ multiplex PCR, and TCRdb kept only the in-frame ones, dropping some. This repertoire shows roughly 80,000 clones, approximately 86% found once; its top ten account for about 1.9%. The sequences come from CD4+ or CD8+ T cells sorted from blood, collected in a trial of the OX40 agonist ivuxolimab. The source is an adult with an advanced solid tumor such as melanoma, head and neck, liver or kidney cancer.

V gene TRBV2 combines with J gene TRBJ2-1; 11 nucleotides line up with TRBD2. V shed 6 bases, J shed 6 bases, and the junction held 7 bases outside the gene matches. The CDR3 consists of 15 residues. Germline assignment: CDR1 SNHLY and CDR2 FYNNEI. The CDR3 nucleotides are TGTGCCAGCAGCCGTAGCGGGAGGGCCCCCAATGAGCAGTTCTTC. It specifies CASSRSGRAPNEQFF.

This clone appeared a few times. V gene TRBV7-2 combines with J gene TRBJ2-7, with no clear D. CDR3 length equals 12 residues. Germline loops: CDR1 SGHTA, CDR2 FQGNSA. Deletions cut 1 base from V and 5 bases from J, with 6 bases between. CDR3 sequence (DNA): TGTGCCAGCAGCTTAGTGCACGACGAGCAGTACTTC. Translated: CASSLVHDEQYF.

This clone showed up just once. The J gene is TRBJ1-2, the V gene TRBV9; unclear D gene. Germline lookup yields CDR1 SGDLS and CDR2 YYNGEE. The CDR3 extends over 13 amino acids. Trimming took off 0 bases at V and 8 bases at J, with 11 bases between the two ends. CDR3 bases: TGTGCCAGCAGCGTAGATGCGGGGTCGGGCTACACCTTC. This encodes CASSVDAGSGYTF.

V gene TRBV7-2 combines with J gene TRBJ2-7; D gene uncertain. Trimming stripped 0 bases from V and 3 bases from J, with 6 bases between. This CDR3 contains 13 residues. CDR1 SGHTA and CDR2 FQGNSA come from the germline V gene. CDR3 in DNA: TGTGCCAGCAGCTTAGCTCATGGCTACGAGCAGTACTTC. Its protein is CASSLAHGYEQYF.

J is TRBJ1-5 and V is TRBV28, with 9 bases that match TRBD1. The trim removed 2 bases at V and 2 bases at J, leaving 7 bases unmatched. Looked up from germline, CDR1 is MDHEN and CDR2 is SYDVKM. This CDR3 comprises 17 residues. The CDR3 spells CASSLIHRTGGNQPQHF. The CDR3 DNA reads TGTGCCAGCAGTTTAATTCACCGGACAGGGGGCAATCAGCCCCAGCATTTT.

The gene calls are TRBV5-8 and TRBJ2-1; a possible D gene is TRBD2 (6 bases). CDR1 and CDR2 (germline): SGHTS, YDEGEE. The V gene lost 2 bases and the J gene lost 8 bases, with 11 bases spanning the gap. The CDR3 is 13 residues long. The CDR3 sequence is CASSFSRRDEQFF. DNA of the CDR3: TGTGCCAGCAGCTTCTCTAGGAGGGATGAGCAGTTCTTC.

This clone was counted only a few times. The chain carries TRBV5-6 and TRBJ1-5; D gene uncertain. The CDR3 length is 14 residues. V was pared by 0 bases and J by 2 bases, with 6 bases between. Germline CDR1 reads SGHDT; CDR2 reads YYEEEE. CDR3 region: CASSLEGGNQPQHF. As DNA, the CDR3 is TGTGCCAGCAGCTTGGAGGGAGGCAATCAGCCCCAGCATTTT.

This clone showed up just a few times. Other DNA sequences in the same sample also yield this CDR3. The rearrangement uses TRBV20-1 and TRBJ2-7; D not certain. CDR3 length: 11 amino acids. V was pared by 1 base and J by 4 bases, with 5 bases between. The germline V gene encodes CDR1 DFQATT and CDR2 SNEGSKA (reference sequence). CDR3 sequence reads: CSARGGYEQYF. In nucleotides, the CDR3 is TGCAGTGCTAGAGGTGGATACGAGCAGTACTTC.

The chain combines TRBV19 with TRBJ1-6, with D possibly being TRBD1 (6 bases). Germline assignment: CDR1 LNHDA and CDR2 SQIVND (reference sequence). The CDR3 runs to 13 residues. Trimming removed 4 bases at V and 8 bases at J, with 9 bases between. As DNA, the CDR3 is TGTGCCAGTAGTACTCCAGGGGATTCACCCCTCCACTTT. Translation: CASSTPGDSPLHF.

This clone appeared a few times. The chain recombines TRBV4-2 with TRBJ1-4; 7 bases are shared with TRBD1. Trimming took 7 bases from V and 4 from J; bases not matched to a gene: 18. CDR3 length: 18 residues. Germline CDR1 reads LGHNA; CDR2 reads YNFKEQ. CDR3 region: CASTRYPKFGTVNEKLFF. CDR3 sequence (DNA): TGTGCCAGCACCCGGTACCCGAAGTTCGGGACAGTTAATGAAAAACTGTTTTTT.

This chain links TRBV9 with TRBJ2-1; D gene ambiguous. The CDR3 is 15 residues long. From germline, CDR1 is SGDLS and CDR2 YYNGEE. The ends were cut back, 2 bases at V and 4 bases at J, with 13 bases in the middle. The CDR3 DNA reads TGTGCCAGCAGCGTCCGTTTTAATAGTTACAATGAGCAGTTCTTC. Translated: CASSVRFNSYNEQFF.

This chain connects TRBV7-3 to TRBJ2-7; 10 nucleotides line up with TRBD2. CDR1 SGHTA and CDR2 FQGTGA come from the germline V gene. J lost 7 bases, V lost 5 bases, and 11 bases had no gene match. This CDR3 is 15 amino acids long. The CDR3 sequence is CASSRSGGALGEQYF. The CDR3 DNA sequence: TGTGCCAGCAGCCGAAGCGGGGGGGCGTTGGGTGAGCAGTACTTC.

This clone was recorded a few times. For the CDR3, the DNA is TGTGCCAGTGGGCAGGGTAGGAGGATTAATCAGCCCCAGCATTTT. It codes for CASGQGRRINQPQHF. The rearrangement uses TRBV19 and TRBJ1-5, with D perhaps TRBD1 (5 bases). This CDR3 is built from 15 residues. Germline CDR1 is LNHDA and CDR2 is SQIVND (reference sequence). Trimming shortened V by 8 bases and J by 4 bases, and 18 bases separated the two germline ends.

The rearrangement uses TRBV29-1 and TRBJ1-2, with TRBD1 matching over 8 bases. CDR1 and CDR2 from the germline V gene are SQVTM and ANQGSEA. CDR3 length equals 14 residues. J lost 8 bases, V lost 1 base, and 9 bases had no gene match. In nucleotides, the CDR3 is TGCAGCGTTGAAGTTGACAGGGGACACGGAGGCTACACCTTC. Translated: CSVEVDRGHGGYTF.

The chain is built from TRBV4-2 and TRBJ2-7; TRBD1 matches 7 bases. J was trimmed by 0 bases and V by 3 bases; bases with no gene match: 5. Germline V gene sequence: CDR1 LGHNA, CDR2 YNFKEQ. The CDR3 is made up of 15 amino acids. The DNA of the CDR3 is TGTGCCAGCAGCCACCAGGGGGACAGCTCCTACGAGCAGTACTTC. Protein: CASSHQGDSSYEQYF.

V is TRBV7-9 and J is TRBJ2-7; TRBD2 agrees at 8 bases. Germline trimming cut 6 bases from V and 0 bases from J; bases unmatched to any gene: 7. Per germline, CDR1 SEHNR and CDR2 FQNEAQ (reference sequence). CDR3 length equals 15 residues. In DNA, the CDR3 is TGTGCCAGCAGTCCACTAGCGGCATCCTCCTACGAGCAGTACTTC. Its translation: CASSPLAASSYEQYF.

The CDR3 DNA reads TGCGCCAGCAGCCGGGATAAAGCCGGGGAGCTGTTTTTT. The encoded protein is CASSRDKAGELFF. The chain recombines TRBV5-1 with TRBJ2-2; TRBD2 is a possible D gene (5 bases). Trimming left V 4 bases short and J 6 bases short, with 10 bases between. Germline CDR1 is SGHRS and CDR2 is YFSETQ. This CDR3 is 13 amino acids long.

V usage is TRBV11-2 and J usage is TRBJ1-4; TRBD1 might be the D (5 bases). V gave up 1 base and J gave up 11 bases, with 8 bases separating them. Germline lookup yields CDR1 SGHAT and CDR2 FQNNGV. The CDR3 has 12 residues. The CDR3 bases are TGTGCCAGCAGCTTAGCATCAGGGAAACTGTTTTTT. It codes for CASSLASGKLFF.

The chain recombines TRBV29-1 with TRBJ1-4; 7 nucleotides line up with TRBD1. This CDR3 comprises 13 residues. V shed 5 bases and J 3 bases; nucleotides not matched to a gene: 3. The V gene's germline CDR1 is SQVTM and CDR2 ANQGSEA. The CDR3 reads CSVRQGPNEKLFF. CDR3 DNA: TGCAGCGTTAGACAGGGCCCTAATGAAAAACTGTTTTTT.

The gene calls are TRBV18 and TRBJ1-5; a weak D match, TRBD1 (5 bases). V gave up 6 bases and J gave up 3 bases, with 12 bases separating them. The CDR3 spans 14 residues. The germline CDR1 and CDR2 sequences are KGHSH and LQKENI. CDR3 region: CASSPQGPNQPQHF. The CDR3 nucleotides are TGTGCCAGCTCTCCTCAGGGCCCCAATCAGCCCCAGCATTTT. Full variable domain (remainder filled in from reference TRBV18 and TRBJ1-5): NAGVMQNPRHLVRRRGQEARLRCSPMKGHSHVYWYRQLPEEGLKFMVYLQKENIIDESGMPKERFSAEFPKEGPSILRIQQVVRGDSAAYFCASSPQGPNQPQHFGDGTRLSIL.

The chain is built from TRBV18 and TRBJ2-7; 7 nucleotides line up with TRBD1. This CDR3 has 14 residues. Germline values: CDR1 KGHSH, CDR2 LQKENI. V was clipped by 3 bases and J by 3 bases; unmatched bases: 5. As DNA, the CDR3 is TGTGCCAGCTCACCCCGGGACAGCCTCTACGAGCAGTACTTC. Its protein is CASSPRDSLYEQYF.

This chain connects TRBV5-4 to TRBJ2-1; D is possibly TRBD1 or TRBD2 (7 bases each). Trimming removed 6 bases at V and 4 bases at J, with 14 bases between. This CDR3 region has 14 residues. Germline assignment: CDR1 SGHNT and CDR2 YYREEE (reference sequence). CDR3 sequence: CASTAGGGYNEQFF. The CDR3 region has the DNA TGTGCCAGCACCGCAGGGGGGGGGTACAATGAGCAGTTCTTC.

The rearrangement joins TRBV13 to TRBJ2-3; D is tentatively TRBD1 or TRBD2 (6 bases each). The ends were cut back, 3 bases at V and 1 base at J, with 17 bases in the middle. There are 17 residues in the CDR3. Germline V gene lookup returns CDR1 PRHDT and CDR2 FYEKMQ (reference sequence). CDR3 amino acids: CASSFTVRGHRTDTQYF. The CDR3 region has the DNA TGTGCCAGCAGCTTTACGGTGCGGGGACACCGCACAGATACGCAGTATTTT.

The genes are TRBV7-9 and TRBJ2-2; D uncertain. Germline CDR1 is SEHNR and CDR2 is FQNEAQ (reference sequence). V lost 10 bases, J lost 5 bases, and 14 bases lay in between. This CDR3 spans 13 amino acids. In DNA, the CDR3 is TGTGCCACAGAGAGAGGTGGGACCGGGGAGCTGTTTTTT. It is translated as CATERGGTGELFF. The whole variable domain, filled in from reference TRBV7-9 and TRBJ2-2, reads DTGVSQNPRHKITKRGQNVTFRCDPISEHNRLYWYRQTLGQGPEFLTYFQNEAQLEKSRLLSDRFSAERPKGSFSTLEIQRTEQGDSAMYLCATERGGTGELFFGEGSRLTVL.

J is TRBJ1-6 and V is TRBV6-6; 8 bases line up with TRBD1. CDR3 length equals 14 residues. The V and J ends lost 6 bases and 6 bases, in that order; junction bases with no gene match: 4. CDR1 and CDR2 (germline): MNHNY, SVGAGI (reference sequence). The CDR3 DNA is TGTGCCAGCAGCCCCACAGGGGGTAATTCACCCCTCCACTTT. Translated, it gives CASSPTGGNSPLHF.

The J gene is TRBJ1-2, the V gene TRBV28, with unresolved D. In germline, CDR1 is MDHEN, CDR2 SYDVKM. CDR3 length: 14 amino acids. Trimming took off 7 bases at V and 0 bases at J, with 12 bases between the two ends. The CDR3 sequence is CASTSTNTNYGYTF. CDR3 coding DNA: TGTGCCAGCACTAGCACAAATACTAACTATGGCTACACCTTC.

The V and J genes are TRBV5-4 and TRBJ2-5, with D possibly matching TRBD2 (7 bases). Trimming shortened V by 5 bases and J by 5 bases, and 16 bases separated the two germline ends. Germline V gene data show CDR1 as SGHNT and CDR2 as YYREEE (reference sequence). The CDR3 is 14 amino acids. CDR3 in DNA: TGTGCCAGCAGTCGGGGGGCGAGGTGGGAGACCCAGTACTTC. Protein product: CASSRGARWETQYF.